The 18 T cell receptor beta chains below all came from one sample that was sequenced in a study of T cell responses to AZD1222 COVID-19 vaccine. Clones were sequenced by immunoSEQ multiplex PCR, and TCRdb holds only the in-frame ones, with some missing. The sample shows 110,000 to 150,000 clones, 85% to 95% of them seen only once. The sample here was peripheral blood, taken on day 0 of MenACWY control vaccination. The receptors come from an adult in good health.

The chain's CDR3 is CASSINGQYNEQFF. CDR3 DNA sequence: TGTGCCAGTAGTATTAACGGGCAATACAATGAGCAGTTCTTC. The chain uses TRBV19 and TRBJ2-1; D unresolved. Trimming stripped 3 bases from V and 4 bases from J, with 10 bases between. Germline CDR1 is LNHDA and CDR2 is SQIVND (reference sequence). The CDR3 runs 14 residues.

This clone has a single count. This rearrangement joins TRBV5-5 to TRBJ2-5, with D possibly being TRBD1 (5 bases). In germline, CDR1 is SGHKS, CDR2 YYEKEE (reference sequence). The CDR3 sequence is 14 residues long. V dropped 4 bases and J dropped 2 bases, with 12 bases sitting between them. The CDR3 DNA follows: TGTGCCAGCAGCCCTGACAGCGTTCAAGAGACCCAGTACTTC. Amino acids: CASSPDSVQETQYF.

The chain employs TRBV5-6 and TRBJ2-4; no clear D. CDR1 is SGHDT, CDR2 YYEEEE, per germline. CDR3 length: 14 residues. Between the trimmed V and J ends, which lost 1 base and 0 bases, there was a span of 5 bases. CDR3 sequence: CASSLRLAKNIQYF. CDR3 DNA sequence: TGTGCCAGCAGCTTGCGGCTAGCCAAAAACATTCAGTACTTC.

The chain carries TRBV19 and TRBJ2-3, with 10 bases lining up with TRBD1. This CDR3 contains 15 residues. Germline assignment: CDR1 LNHDA and CDR2 SQIVND (reference sequence). Germline trimming cut 5 bases from V and 2 bases from J; bases unmatched to any gene: 4. CDR3 loop: CASSPGTGDTDTQYF. DNA for the CDR3: TGTGCCAGTAGTCCCGGGACAGGGGACACAGATACGCAGTATTTT.

The chain employs TRBV18 and TRBJ2-1; TRBD1 aligns across 8 bases. V shed 8 bases and J 8 bases; nucleotides not matched to a gene: 11. Per the germline V gene, CDR1 is KGHSH and CDR2 is LQKENI. The CDR3 is 14 amino acids. The CDR3 loop reads CASQNTDRADEQFF. The DNA of the CDR3 is TGTGCCAGCCAGAACACGGACAGGGCCGATGAGCAGTTCTTC.

J is TRBJ1-1 and V is TRBV5-4; D might be TRBD1 (6 bases). The V end was cut by 4 bases, the J end by 0 bases, with 13 bases between. In germline, CDR1 is SGHNT, CDR2 YYREEE (reference sequence). CDR3 length: 15 amino acids. Written as DNA, the CDR3 is TGTGCCAGCAGCGCTAAACAGGGATTGAACACTGAAGCTTTCTTT. It is translated as CASSAKQGLNTEAFF.

V and J are TRBV7-9 and TRBJ1-2; D not resolved. The CDR3 sequence is 13 residues long. Germline assignment: CDR1 SEHNR and CDR2 FQNEAQ (reference sequence). The ends were cut back, 2 bases at V and 1 base at J, with 5 bases in the middle. CDR3 amino acids: CASSLNSNYGYTF. The CDR3 DNA is TGTGCCAGCAGCTTAAACAGTAACTATGGCTACACCTTC.

DNA for the CDR3: TGTGCCAGCTGGCTCGCGGGGTTTAGCACAGATACGCAGTATTTT. It specifies CASWLAGFSTDTQYF. The J gene is TRBJ2-3, the V gene TRBV6-5, with D tentatively TRBD2 (6 bases). The CDR3 totals 15 residues. V lost 8 bases and J lost 0, with 15 bases in between. In germline, CDR1 is MNHEY, CDR2 SVGAGI.

The V gene is TRBV4-1, the J gene TRBJ1-2; D is ambiguous. There are 14 residues in the CDR3. Trimming left V 0 bases short and J 6 bases short, with 11 bases between. The germline V gene has CDR1 MGHRA and CDR2 YSYEKL. The CDR3: CASSQELFPNGYTF. The CDR3 DNA reads as TGCGCCAGCAGCCAAGAGTTGTTTCCTAATGGCTACACCTTC.

This chain uses TRBV7-9 with TRBJ1-1; TRBD1 is a possible D gene (6 bases). With 5 bases removed from V and 2 bases from J, the gap between germline ends came to 12 bases. The CDR3 spans 14 residues. CDR1 is SEHNR and CDR2 is FQNEAQ in the germline V gene (reference sequence). The CDR3 DNA follows: TGTGCCAGCAGCGGGCCCAGGGGAAACACTGAAGCTTTCTTT. As protein: CASSGPRGNTEAFF.

This clone was observed a single time. The chain couples TRBV4-3 to TRBJ1-1; tentative D call: TRBD1 (5 bases). The germline gives CDR1 LGHNA, CDR2 YSLEER. This CDR3 has 14 residues. V was pared by 3 bases and J by 1 base, with 9 bases between. This CDR3 is CASSHLTGNTEAFF. CDR3 in DNA: TGCGCCAGCAGCCATCTTACAGGGAACACTGAAGCTTTCTTT.

This clone was counted between two and nine times. The rearrangement uses TRBV2 and TRBJ2-5, with 11 bases aligning to TRBD2. The junction had 14 bases not matched to a gene; V was cut back by 6 bases and J by 5 bases. Looked up from germline, CDR1 is SNHLY and CDR2 is FYNNEI. This CDR3 is 17 amino acids long. CDR3 nucleotides: TGTGCCAGCAGGAAGAAGTTGTTGGCTAGCGGGGGGGAGACCCAGTACTTC. Translated, it gives CASRKKLLASGGETQYF.

This chain joins TRBV27 and TRBJ2-1; 7 bases are shared with TRBD1. Germline V gives CDR1 MNHEY, CDR2 SMNVEV (reference sequence). The junction had 4 bases not matched to a gene; V was cut back by 5 bases and J by 6 bases. The CDR3 totals 13 residues. DNA of the CDR3: TGTGCCAGCAGTACCCGGACAGGCAATGAGCAGTTCTTC. Translating it yields CASSTRTGNEQFF.

The chain links TRBV5-1 to TRBJ2-1; TRBD2 matches at 12 bases. CDR3 length: 16 amino acids. J gave up 1 base and V 4 bases, and 3 bases lay outside the gene matches. Germline CDR1 SGHRS, CDR2 YFSETQ. Here the CDR3 reads CASSQTSGGSYNEQFF. In nucleotides, the CDR3 is TGCGCCAGCAGCCAGACTAGCGGGGGTTCCTACAATGAGCAGTTCTTC.

J is TRBJ1-1 and V is TRBV10-3, with D uncertain. The ends were cut back, 3 bases at V and 0 bases at J, with 14 bases in the middle. The length of the CDR3 is 16 residues. Germline V gene data show CDR1 as ENHRY and CDR2 as SYGVKD. CDR3 residues: CAISEFRPEMNTEAFF. The CDR3 nucleotides are TGTGCCATCAGTGAATTTCGTCCGGAAATGAACACTGAAGCTTTCTTT.

The rearrangement uses TRBV6-2 or TRBV6-3 and TRBJ1-5, with 8 bases fitting TRBD1. The germline gives CDR1 MNHEY, CDR2 SVGEGT. The CDR3 is made up of 13 amino acids. Trimming at V came to 6 bases and at J to 9 bases, leaving 7 bases not matched to a gene. CDR3: CASSMTGARPQHF. DNA for the CDR3: TGTGCCAGCAGCATGACAGGGGCCAGGCCCCAGCATTTT.

V usage is TRBV20-1 and J usage is TRBJ1-3; no firm D call. V shed 8 bases and J shed 4 bases, with 9 bases lying between them. Germline V gives CDR1 DFQATT, CDR2 SNEGSKA (reference sequence). The CDR3 runs to 11 residues. The CDR3 here is CSTTLGNTIYF. As DNA, the CDR3 is TGCAGTACCACCCTAGGAAACACCATATATTTT.

This chain links TRBV19 with TRBJ1-1; TRBD1 agrees at 7 bases. J lost 8 bases, V lost 6 bases, and 9 bases had no gene match. Germline CDR1 reads LNHDA; CDR2 reads SQIVND (reference sequence). This CDR3 spans 13 amino acids. CDR3 in DNA: TGTGCCAGTAGCGCAGGGACAGCGGGAGAAGCTTTCTTT. It codes for CASSAGTAGEAFF.